This T cell receptor (beta chain) was profiled in a study of T cell responses to AZD1222 COVID-19 vaccine. This table comes from immunoSEQ multiplex PCR, and its TCRdb copy is limited to in-frame clones, with some not included. The repertoire holds under 130,000 clones, with 88% as singletons. Broader study findings: The donor cohort was predominantly white British with a female majority, and clonal diversity may have been underestimated.

V was shortened by 3 bases and J by 0 bases, with 13 bases between the two germline ends. CDR3 length: 15 residues. Germline assignment: CDR1 SGHRS and CDR2 YFSETQ. Worth noting for this clone: Its specificity is unknown.

This chain joins TRBV5-1 and TRBJ2-7; perhaps TRBD2 as D (6 bases). The source of this sequence is an adult in good health. This specimen was peripheral blood, taken on day 0 of AZD1222 vaccination. For the CDR3, the DNA is TGCGCCAGCAGCTGGGGGGACGGTAGCTCCTACGAGCAGTACTTC. This codes for CASSWGDGSSYEQYF.